One and the same sample provided the 19 T cell receptor beta chains below, sequenced in a study of blood T cells in healthy people across ages. The authors ran a second PCR of about 6 to 12 cycles using a sample-barcoded 5' primer and a J-beta primer mix. TCRdb called the 5' RACE reads again in MiXCR, with one record for every CDR3 protein. Seen here are fewer than 2 million distinct CDR3 sequences, about 39% observed once, and the top ten hold roughly 23%. What was sequenced was blood. These TCRs come from a human donor in good health.

This clonotype occurred a few times. The rearrangement links TRBV15 to TRBJ2-1; D is perhaps TRBD2 (7 bases). The V end lost 5 bases, the J end lost 9 bases, and 17 bases lay between the germline ends. This CDR3 region has 14 residues. Germline V gene sequence: CDR1 LNHNV, CDR2 YYDKDF (reference sequence). CDR3: CATSPELGGAEQFF. DNA for the CDR3: TGTGCCACCAGCCCTGAACTAGGGGGGGCTGAGCAGTTCTTC.

This clonotype was seen a few times. The chain recombines TRBV12-3 or TRBV12-4 with TRBJ1-1; D gene uncertain. The V end lost 4 bases, the J end lost 4 bases, and 10 bases lay between the germline ends. The CDR3 extends over 13 amino acids. CDR3 nucleotides: TGTGCCAGCAGTTCTCAGGCGGGCACTGAAGCTTTCTTT. It yields the protein CASSSQAGTEAFF.

The chain employs TRBV7-9 and TRBJ2-5, with 10 bases lining up with TRBD2. V shed 1 base, J shed 0 bases, and the junction held 5 bases outside the gene matches. Germline CDR1 and CDR2: SEHNR and FQNEAQ (reference sequence). This CDR3 is 17 amino acids long. CDR3 loop: CASSLVSLAGYQETQYF. CDR3 DNA sequence: TGTGCCAGCAGCTTAGTTTCACTAGCGGGGTACCAAGAGACCCAGTACTTC.

As to this clonotype: Relative to the germline gene, one junction end is altered; a read error may explain this. This chain links TRBV12-3 or TRBV12-4 with TRBJ2-7, with D possibly being TRBD1 or TRBD2 (5 bases each). The CDR3 spans 14 residues. This CDR3 reads CAGSFAGDLVEQYF. CDR3 in DNA: TGTGCCGGCAGTTTCGCCGGGGACCTCGTCGAGCAGTACTTC.

Comments on this clonotype: A read error may account for a junction end that differs from germline. The chain uses TRBV28 and TRBJ1-2; D is possibly TRBD1 (6 bases). CDR1 MDHEN and CDR2 SYDVKM come from the germline V gene. The CDR3 covers 14 residues. The CDR3 region has the DNA TGTGCCAGCAGTCCACAGGGAGAGGGCTATGGCTACATCTTC. This sequence encodes CASSPQGEGYGYIF.

The chain couples TRBV9 to TRBJ2-1, with D perhaps assigned TRBD1 or TRBD2 (5 bases each). The CDR3 extends over 13 amino acids. Deletions cut 6 bases from V and 9 bases from J, with 16 bases between. Germline CDR1 and CDR2: SGDLS and YYNGEE. CDR3 in DNA: TGTGCCAGCACGCGAGGGGCCTTGGGTGAGCAGTTCTTC. Translating gives CASTRGALGEQFF.

This clonotype was counted a few times. This chain links TRBV20-1 with TRBJ2-1; 10 nucleotides line up with TRBD1. Germline V gene lookup returns CDR1 DFQATT and CDR2 SNEGSKA (reference sequence). The CDR3 has 14 amino acids. Trimming took 0 bases from V and 7 from J; bases not matched to a gene: 3. CDR3 residues: CSARDPGQGNEQFF. The CDR3 nucleotides are TGCAGTGCTAGAGATCCGGGACAGGGGAATGAGCAGTTCTTC.

This chain links TRBV29-1 with TRBJ2-5; maybe TRBD1 (6 bases). The CDR3 has 13 residues. Looked up from germline, CDR1 is SQVTM and CDR2 is ANQGSEA. The V end was cut by 4 bases, the J end by 2 bases, with 11 bases between. The CDR3 nucleotides are TGCAGCGTTGGCCCAGGGGCACAAGAGACCCAGTACTTC. Translation gives CSVGPGAQETQYF.

There are a few counts of this clonotype. V usage is TRBV28 and J usage is TRBJ2-5; 8 positions agree with TRBD1. This CDR3 has 16 amino acids. The V segment lost 5 bases and the J segment 3 bases; nucleotides outside the gene matches: 11. Looked up from germline, CDR1 is MDHEN and CDR2 is SYDVKM. CDR3 sequence: CASSADRGAPKETQYF. The CDR3 DNA reads as TGTGCCAGCAGTGCCGACAGGGGCGCACCCAAAGAGACCCAGTACTTC.

V is TRBV29-1 and J is TRBJ2-1, with D perhaps matching TRBD1 or TRBD2 (6 bases each). Germline V gene sequence: CDR1 SQVTM, CDR2 ANQGSEA. Trimming pared 5 bases from V and 5 bases from J, leaving 13 bases between. This CDR3 is 13 amino acids long. The CDR3 reads CSVSVGGNNEQFF. CDR3 sequence (DNA): TGCAGCGTTTCGGTAGGGGGGAACAATGAGCAGTTCTTC.

This clonotype was recorded a few times. The chain is built from TRBV2 and TRBJ1-5, with D possibly being TRBD1 (6 bases). The germline gives CDR1 SNHLY, CDR2 FYNNEI. V lost 7 bases, J lost 3 bases, and 10 bases lay in between. This CDR3 is built from 13 residues. CDR3 sequence reads: CASTDRINQPQHF. The DNA of the CDR3 is TGTGCCAGCACTGACAGGATCAATCAGCCCCAGCATTTT.

V gene TRBV7-2 combines with J gene TRBJ2-1, with D possibly being TRBD1 (6 bases). CDR1 SGHTA and CDR2 FQGNSA come from the germline V gene. Deletions cut 3 bases from V and 0 bases from J, with 12 bases between. The CDR3 is 16 amino acids. The CDR3 bases are TGTGCCAGCAGCTTCTCCGGGACAAGCTCCTACAATGAGCAGTTCTTC. Protein product: CASSFSGTSSYNEQFF.

The table lists this clonotype with a few counts. This CDR3 reads CASSVNVWETQYF. The CDR3 region has the DNA TGTGCCAGCAGCGTCAACGTATGGGAGACCCAGTACTTC. V and J are TRBV7-9 and TRBJ2-5; no clear D gene. Germline CDR1 reads SEHNR; CDR2 reads FQNEAQ (reference sequence). The CDR3 has 13 residues. Trimming took 5 bases from V and 5 from J, leaving 12 bases between them.

V and J are TRBV28 and TRBJ2-2; 15 nucleotides line up with TRBD2. The germline CDR1 and CDR2 sequences are MDHEN and SYDVKM. After removal of 5 bases from V and 1 base from J, the junction contained 5 bases not matched to a gene. This CDR3 is built from 18 residues. The CDR3 region has the DNA TGTGCCAGCAGTCGAAGGACTAGCGGGGGGGAGAACACCGGGGAGCTGTTTTTT. Translating gives CASSRRTSGGENTGELFF.

The chain carries TRBV5-1 and TRBJ2-7; TRBD1 is a possible D gene (6 bases). Per germline, CDR1 SGHRS and CDR2 YFSETQ. The CDR3 is 15 residues long. The V gene lost 2 bases and the J gene lost 2 bases, with 14 bases spanning the gap. Here the CDR3 reads CASSFRAGVTYEQYF. The CDR3 DNA reads TGCGCCAGCAGCTTCAGGGCAGGGGTCACCTACGAGCAGTACTTC.

The chain has TRBV5-4 and TRBJ1-1; D uncertain. The CDR3 sequence is 16 residues long. Germline-derived CDR1 and CDR2 are SGHNT and YYREEE (reference sequence). V was trimmed by 0 bases and J by 1 base, leaving 13 bases between them. The CDR3 DNA follows: TGTGCCAGCAGCTTGGGAAGGGCAAGAGGGAACACTGAAGCTTTCTTT. This encodes CASSLGRARGNTEAFF. Filled out from reference TRBV5-4 and TRBJ1-1, the complete variable domain reads ETGVTQSPTHLIKTRGQQVTLRCSSQSGHNTVSWYQQALGQGPQFIFQYYREEENGRGNFPPRFSGLQFPNYSSELNVNALELDDSALYLCASSLGRARGNTEAFFGQGTRLTVV.

The chain links TRBV10-3 to TRBJ2-2; a weak D match, TRBD2 (6 bases). The CDR3 runs to 13 residues. The V gene lost 11 bases and the J gene lost 5 bases, with 15 bases spanning the gap. The germline V gene encodes CDR1 ENHRY and CDR2 SYGVKD. The CDR3 bases are TGTGCCTCCGAGGGGCGGGGTACCGGGGAGCTGTTTTTT. Residues: CASEGRGTGELFF.

For the CDR3, the DNA is TGTGCCAGCAGCCAAAATAGGGGGGACGAGCAGTACTTC. Its protein product is CASSQNRGDEQYF. The chain uses TRBV3-1 and TRBJ2-7; perhaps D is TRBD1 or TRBD2 (6 bases each). Germline V gene data show CDR1 as LGHDT and CDR2 as YNNKEL (reference sequence). V shed 2 bases and J shed 5 bases, with 10 bases lying between them. This CDR3 is 13 amino acids long.

This clonotype was counted at least ten times. This chain connects TRBV29-1 to TRBJ2-1, with a weak D call TRBD2 (6 bases). This CDR3 region has 12 residues. Germline V gene lookup returns CDR1 SQVTM and CDR2 ANQGSEA. V was pared by 4 bases and J by 4 bases, with 8 bases between. Here the CDR3 DNA reads TGCAGCGTTGTGGAGGGTTACAATGAGCAGTTCTTC. Its protein product is CSVVEGYNEQFF.